This TCR beta chain was found in a study of T cell repertoires in cytomegalovirus infection. For the study at large: CMV epitopes, recently identified HLA-C-restricted and well-studied HLA-B-restricted, were used.

As regards this clonotype: What it binds is unknown.

Each CDR3 protein is one row after TCRdb ran MiXCR on the reads. The profile shows fewer than 950,000 distinct CDR3 sequences, 30% to 35% of them singletons. The sequence was collected from a human donor in good health (CMV status not recorded). Some clones in this sample may be carry-over from other donors' samples. The specimen comprised cultured CD8+ T cells from PBMCs, sampled from culture after CMV antigen stimulation.

Here the CDR3 reads CASSQEGGVRYSPLHF. CDR3 bases: TGCGCCAGCAGCCAAGAAGGAGGTGTTCGGTATTCACCCCTCCACTTT. The chain recombines TRBV4-1 with TRBJ1-6; D remains ambiguous. Germline V gene data show CDR1 as MGHRA and CDR2 as YSYEKL. Between the trimmed V and J ends, which lost 0 bases and 8 bases, there was a span of 14 bases. The CDR3 covers 16 residues.